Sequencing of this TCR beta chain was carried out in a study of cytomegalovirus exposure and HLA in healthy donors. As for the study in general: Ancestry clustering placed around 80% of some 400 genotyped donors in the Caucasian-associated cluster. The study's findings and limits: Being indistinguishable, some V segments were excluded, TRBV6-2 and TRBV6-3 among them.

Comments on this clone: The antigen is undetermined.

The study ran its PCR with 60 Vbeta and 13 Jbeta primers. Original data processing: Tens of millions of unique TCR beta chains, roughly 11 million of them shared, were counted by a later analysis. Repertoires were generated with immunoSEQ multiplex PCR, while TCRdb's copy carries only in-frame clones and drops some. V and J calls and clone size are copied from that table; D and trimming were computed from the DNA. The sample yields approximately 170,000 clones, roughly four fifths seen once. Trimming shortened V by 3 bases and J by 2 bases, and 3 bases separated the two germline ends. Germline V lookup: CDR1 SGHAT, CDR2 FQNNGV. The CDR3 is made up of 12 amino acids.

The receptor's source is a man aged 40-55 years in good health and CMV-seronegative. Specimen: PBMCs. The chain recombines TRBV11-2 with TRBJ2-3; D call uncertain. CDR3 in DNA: TGTGCCAGCAGCTTCGTCACAGATACGCAGTATTTT. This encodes CASSFVTDTQYF.